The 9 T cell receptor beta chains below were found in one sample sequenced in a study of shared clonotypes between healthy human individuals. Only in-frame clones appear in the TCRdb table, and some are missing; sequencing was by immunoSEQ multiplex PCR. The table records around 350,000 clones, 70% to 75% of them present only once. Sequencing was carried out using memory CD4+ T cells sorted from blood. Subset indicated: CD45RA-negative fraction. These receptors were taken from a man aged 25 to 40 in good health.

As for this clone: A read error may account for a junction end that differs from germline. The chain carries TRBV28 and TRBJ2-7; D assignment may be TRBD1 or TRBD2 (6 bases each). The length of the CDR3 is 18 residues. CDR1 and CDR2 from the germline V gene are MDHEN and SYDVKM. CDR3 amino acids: CASSLFPTRGTVPYEQCF. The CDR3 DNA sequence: TGTGCCAGCAGTTTATTCCCGACAAGGGGGACTGTACCCTACGAGCAGTGCTTC. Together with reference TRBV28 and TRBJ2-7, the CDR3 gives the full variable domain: DVKVTQSSRYLVKRTGEKVFLECVQDMDHENMFWYRQDPGLGLRLIYFSYDVKMKEKGDIPEGYSVSREKKERFSLILESASTNQTSMYLCASSLFPTRGTVPYEQCFGPGTRLTVT.

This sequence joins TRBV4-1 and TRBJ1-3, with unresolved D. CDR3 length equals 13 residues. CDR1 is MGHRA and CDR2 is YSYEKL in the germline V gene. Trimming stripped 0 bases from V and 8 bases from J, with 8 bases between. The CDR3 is CASSQDWGDTIYF. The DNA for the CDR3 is TGCGCCAGCAGCCAAGACTGGGGAGACACCATATATTTT.

The CDR3 is CASSVEGQQPQHF. The CDR3, as DNA: TGTGCCAGCAGTGTGGAGGGCCAGCAGCCCCAGCATTTT. This chain uses TRBV2 with TRBJ1-5, with D uncertain. V was clipped by 4 bases and J by 7 bases, with 11 bases between them. Germline CDR1 SNHLY, CDR2 FYNNEI. The CDR3 extends over 13 amino acids.

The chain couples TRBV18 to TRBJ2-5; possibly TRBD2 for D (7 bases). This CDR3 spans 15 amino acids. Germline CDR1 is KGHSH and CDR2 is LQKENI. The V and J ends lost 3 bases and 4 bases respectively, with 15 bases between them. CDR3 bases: TGTGCCAGCTCACCCCCCGGGGGGCGCCGAGAGACCCAGTACTTC. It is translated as CASSPPGGRRETQYF.

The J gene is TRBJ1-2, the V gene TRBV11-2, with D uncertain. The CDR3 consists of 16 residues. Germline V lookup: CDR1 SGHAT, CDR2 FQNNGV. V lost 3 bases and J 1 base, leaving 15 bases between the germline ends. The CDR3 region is CASSFLRTQVNYGYTF. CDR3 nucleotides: TGTGCCAGCAGCTTCCTCCGGACCCAGGTTAACTATGGCTACACCTTC.

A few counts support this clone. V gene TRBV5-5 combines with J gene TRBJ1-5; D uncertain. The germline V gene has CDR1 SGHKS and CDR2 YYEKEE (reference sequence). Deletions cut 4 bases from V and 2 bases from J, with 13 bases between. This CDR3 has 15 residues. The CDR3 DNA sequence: TGTGCCAGCAGCCCCGGGCCCCTCGGCAATCAGCCCCAGCATTTT. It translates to CASSPGPLGNQPQHF.

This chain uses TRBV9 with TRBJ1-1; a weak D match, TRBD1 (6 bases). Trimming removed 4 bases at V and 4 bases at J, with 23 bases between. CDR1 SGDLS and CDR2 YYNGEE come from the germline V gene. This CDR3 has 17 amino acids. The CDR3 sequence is CASSREIQGRMSTEAFF. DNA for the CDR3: TGTGCCAGCAGCCGGGAGATACAGGGAAGGATGAGCACTGAAGCTTTCTTT.

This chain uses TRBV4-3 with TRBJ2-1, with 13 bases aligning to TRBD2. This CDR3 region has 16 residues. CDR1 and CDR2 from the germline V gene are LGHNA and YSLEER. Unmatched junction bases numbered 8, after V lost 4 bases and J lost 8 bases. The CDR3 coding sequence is TGCGCCAGCAGCCGGAGACTAGCGGGAGGTACGGATGAGCAGTTCTTC. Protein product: CASSRRLAGGTDEQFF.

DNA for the CDR3: TGTGCCAGCAGTCAGGACATAAGCACAGATACGCAGTATTTT. Its translation: CASSQDISTDTQYF. The chain employs TRBV6-5 and TRBJ2-3; weak D call: TRBD1 (5 bases). The CDR3 is 14 residues long. Germline V gene data show CDR1 as MNHEY and CDR2 as SVGAGI. With 5 bases removed from V and 0 bases from J, the gap between germline ends came to 9 bases.